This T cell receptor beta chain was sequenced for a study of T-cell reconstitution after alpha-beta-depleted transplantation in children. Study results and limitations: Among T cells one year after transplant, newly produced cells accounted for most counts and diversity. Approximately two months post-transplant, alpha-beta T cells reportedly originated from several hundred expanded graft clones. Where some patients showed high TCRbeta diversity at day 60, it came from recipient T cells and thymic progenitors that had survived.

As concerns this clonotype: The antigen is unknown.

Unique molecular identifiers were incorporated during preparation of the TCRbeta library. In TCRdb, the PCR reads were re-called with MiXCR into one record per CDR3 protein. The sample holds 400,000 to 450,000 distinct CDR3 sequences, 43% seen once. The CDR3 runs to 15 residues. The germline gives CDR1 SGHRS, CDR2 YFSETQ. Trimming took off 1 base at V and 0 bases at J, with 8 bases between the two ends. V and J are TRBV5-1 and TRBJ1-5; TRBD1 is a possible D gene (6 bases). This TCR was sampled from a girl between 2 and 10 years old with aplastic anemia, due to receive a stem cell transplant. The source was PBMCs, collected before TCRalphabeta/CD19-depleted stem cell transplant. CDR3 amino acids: CASSLTGTSNQPQHF. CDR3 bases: TGCGCCAGCAGCTTGACAGGGACTAGCAATCAGCCCCAGCATTTT.